This passage covers 22 T cell receptor beta chains from one sample sequenced in a study of lymphopenia after photon versus proton radiotherapy. TCRdb keeps only in-frame clones here, not all; method: immunoSEQ multiplex PCR. The sample yields 55,000 to 75,000 clones, roughly 91% seen once. The source was peripheral blood, collected from a patient treated with photon-based radiotherapy. The receptor source for this set is a woman aged 65 to 85 with pancreatic cancer.

The chain joins TRBV28 to TRBJ1-2; D is perhaps TRBD1 (6 bases). Deletions cut 7 bases from V and 4 bases from J, with 13 bases between. CDR3 length: 13 amino acids. Germline-derived CDR1 and CDR2 are MDHEN and SYDVKM. CDR3 loop: CASNPGASYGYTF. The CDR3 DNA follows: TGTGCCAGCAACCCGGGGGCCTCCTATGGCTACACCTTC.

This clone showed up just once. The rearrangement uses TRBV5-1 and TRBJ1-1; D may be TRBD1 (5 bases). Trimming cost V 5 bases and J 2 bases, with 10 bases left between them. Germline V gene data show CDR1 as SGHRS and CDR2 as YFSETQ. There are 13 residues in the CDR3. In nucleotides, the CDR3 is TGCGCCAGCAGTCAGGACACCAACACTGAAGCTTTCTTT. Amino acids: CASSQDTNTEAFF.

The chain carries TRBV19 and TRBJ2-3; D gene uncertain. CDR3 size: 15 residues. Germline V lookup: CDR1 LNHDA, CDR2 SQIVND (reference sequence). Deletions cut 7 bases from V and 4 bases from J, with 18 bases between. CDR3 loop: CASTPSYSRADTQYF. For the CDR3, the DNA is TGTGCCAGTACCCCTTCCTATTCCCGGGCAGATACGCAGTATTTT.

The rearrangement joins TRBV7-8 to TRBJ2-2; D call uncertain. The CDR3 covers 14 residues. Germline V lookup: CDR1 SGHVS, CDR2 FQNEAQ. V shed 4 bases and J shed 4 bases, with 10 bases lying between them. CDR3 bases: TGTGCCAGCAGCTCCCCTTTAGCCACCGGGGAGCTGTTTTTT. This translates into CASSSPLATGELFF.

The chain carries TRBV19 and TRBJ2-1; the D is unclear. Per the germline V gene, CDR1 is LNHDA and CDR2 is SQIVND (reference sequence). CDR3 length equals 12 residues. Trimming removed 4 bases from V and 5 bases from J, with 6 bases in between. CDR3 in amino acids: CASSTLDNEQFF. In DNA, the CDR3 is TGTGCCAGTAGTACTTTAGACAATGAGCAGTTCTTC.

The chain employs TRBV6-1 and TRBJ2-3, with 7 positions matching TRBD2. CDR3 length equals 17 residues. The trim removed 1 base at V and 0 bases at J, leaving 7 bases unmatched. Germline V CDR1 and CDR2: MNHNS, SASEGT. The CDR3 DNA follows: TGTGCCAGCAGTGAAGGTCGGGGGGATGTTAGCACAGATACGCAGTATTTT. It codes for CASSEGRGDVSTDTQYF.

This clone was found once. The rearrangement joins TRBV5-4 to TRBJ2-3, with 11 bases identical to TRBD2. The CDR3 totals 19 residues. The junction had 11 bases not matched to a gene; V was cut back by 0 bases and J by 2 bases. The V gene's germline CDR1 is SGHNT and CDR2 YYREEE (reference sequence). The CDR3 coding sequence is TGTGCCAGCAGCTTGGTACCGGGACTAGCGGCTCCTTCCACAGATACGCAGTATTTT. This codes for CASSLVPGLAAPSTDTQYF.

The chain recombines TRBV28 with TRBJ2-1, with D perhaps given as TRBD1 or TRBD2 (5 bases each). Looked up from germline, CDR1 is MDHEN and CDR2 is SYDVKM. The germline V and J ends were trimmed by 6 bases and 2 bases, with 20 bases remaining between them. The CDR3 length is 17 residues. The CDR3 DNA reads TGTGCCAGCAGAGACCGTATGGGGACCTTCCCCTACAATGAGCAGTTCTTC. It translates to CASRDRMGTFPYNEQFF.

The chain couples TRBV6-4 to TRBJ2-1, with 8 positions matching TRBD1. Looked up from germline, CDR1 is MRHNA and CDR2 is SNTAGT. CDR3 length: 14 amino acids. The V gene end was trimmed by 6 bases and the J gene end by 5 bases; junction bases not matched to a gene: 6. CDR3 DNA sequence: TGTGCCAGCAGAGGACAGGGCCGGGACAATGAGCAGTTCTTC. It is translated as CASRGQGRDNEQFF.

CDR3 DNA: TGTGCCAGCAGTTACAGGACAGACATCTATGGCTACACCTTC. Its protein is CASSYRTDIYGYTF. This rearrangement joins TRBV6-6 to TRBJ1-2; D might be TRBD1 (6 bases). Germline V lookup: CDR1 MNHNY, CDR2 SVGAGI (reference sequence). V was pared by 2 bases and J by 4 bases, with 11 bases between. The CDR3 totals 14 residues.

The J gene is TRBJ2-7, the V gene TRBV27; 10 bases agree with TRBD2. Germline loops: CDR1 MNHEY, CDR2 SMNVEV (reference sequence). The CDR3 length is 15 residues. V was clipped by 5 bases and J by 9 bases; unmatched bases: 13. CDR3 protein: CASSHRLAGKMLQYF. The CDR3 nucleotides are TGTGCCAGCAGTCACCGACTAGCGGGTAAAATGTTGCAGTACTTC.

V and J are TRBV6-5 and TRBJ2-7; no definite D call. The germline gives CDR1 MNHEY, CDR2 SVGAGI. The V and J ends lost 4 bases and 6 bases respectively, with 10 bases between them. The CDR3 extends over 12 amino acids. CDR3 in DNA: TGTGCCAGCAGTTCAGTCAGTCGCGAGCAGTACTTC. This sequence encodes CASSSVSREQYF.

V usage is TRBV5-1 and J usage is TRBJ2-1; no firm D call. The length of the CDR3 is 15 residues. From germline, CDR1 is SGHRS and CDR2 YFSETQ. Trimming took off 0 bases at V and 3 bases at J, with 10 bases between the two ends. For the CDR3, the DNA is TGCGCCAGCAGCTTGGACACTTATAACTACAATGAGCAGTTCTTC. Translating gives CASSLDTYNYNEQFF.

The chain carries TRBV6-5 and TRBJ2-7, with a tentative D call TRBD2 (6 bases). CDR3 length: 12 residues. The germline V gene encodes CDR1 MNHEY and CDR2 SVGAGI. The ends were cut back, 6 bases at V and 1 base at J, with 7 bases in the middle. CDR3 protein: CASSGSSYEQYF. CDR3 DNA: TGTGCCAGCAGCGGGAGTTCCTACGAGCAGTACTTC.

As DNA, the CDR3 is TGTGCCAGCAGCGACGGACAGCTCGGCGAGACCCAGTACTTC. Amino acid sequence: CASSDGQLGETQYF. V and J are TRBV5-6 and TRBJ2-5, with a possible D match to TRBD1 (6 bases). CDR3 size: 14 residues. CDR1 SGHDT and CDR2 YYEEEE come from the germline V gene. The V end lost 4 bases, the J end lost 5 bases, and 15 bases lay between the germline ends. Combining the CDR3 with reference TRBV5-6 and TRBJ2-5 gives the whole variable domain DAGVTQSPTHLIKTRGQQVTLRCSPKSGHDTVSWYQQALGQGPQFIFQYYEEEERQRGNFPDRFSGHQFPNYSSELNVNALLLGDSALYLCASSDGQLGETQYFGPGTRLLVL.

This chain connects TRBV15 to TRBJ2-7, with TRBD2 matching 8 bases. This CDR3 is built from 15 residues. Germline V gene sequence: CDR1 LNHNV, CDR2 YYDKDF (reference sequence). Trimming cost V 1 base and J 3 bases; bases outside gene matches: 5. CDR3 region: CATSRARGGGYEQYF. The CDR3 bases are TGTGCCACCAGCAGAGCTCGGGGGGGAGGCTACGAGCAGTACTTC.

The chain has TRBV7-2 and TRBJ2-7, with 7 bases aligning to TRBD2. CDR3 size: 16 residues. The germline V gene encodes CDR1 SGHTA and CDR2 FQGNSA. The trim removed 1 base at V and 0 bases at J, leaving 6 bases unmatched. CDR3 amino acids: CASSLDSGLSSYEQYF. For the CDR3, the DNA is TGTGCCAGCAGCTTAGATAGCGGGCTTAGCTCCTACGAGCAGTACTTC.

The gene calls are TRBV11-2 and TRBJ2-1; TRBD2 matches 8 bases. Germline values: CDR1 SGHAT, CDR2 FQNNGV. J was trimmed by 7 bases and V by 5 bases; bases with no gene match: 16. This CDR3 region has 17 residues. CDR3 loop: CASSLTRVTSGLNEQFF. The CDR3, as DNA: TGTGCCAGCAGCCTCACCCGCGTCACTAGCGGACTTAATGAGCAGTTCTTC. The full variable domain, completed using reference TRBV11-2 and TRBJ2-1, is EAGVAQSPRYKIIEKRQSVAFWCNPISGHATLYWYQQILGQGPKLLIQFQNNGVVDDSQLPKDRFSAERLKGVDSTLKIQPAKLEDSAVYLCASSLTRVTSGLNEQFFGPGTRLTVL.

The gene calls are TRBV28 and TRBJ1-5; tentative D call: TRBD1 (6 bases). With 5 bases removed from V and 4 bases from J, the gap between germline ends came to 12 bases. Germline-derived CDR1 and CDR2 are MDHEN and SYDVKM. This CDR3 comprises 14 residues. The CDR3: CASSGGAQNQPQHF. The CDR3 nucleotides read TGTGCCAGCAGTGGGGGGGCACAGAATCAGCCCCAGCATTTT.

The chain is built from TRBV2 and TRBJ2-7; the D gene is possibly TRBD1 (5 bases). The CDR3 totals 15 residues. Trimming took 6 bases from V and 2 from J, leaving 17 bases between them. CDR1 and CDR2 from the germline V gene are SNHLY and FYNNEI. The CDR3 loop is CASRKDISITYEQYF. The CDR3 bases are TGTGCCAGCAGGAAGGACATCTCCATCACCTACGAGCAGTACTTC.

The rearrangement uses TRBV18 and TRBJ2-2; D not resolved. The CDR3 totals 15 residues. V lost 3 bases to trimming and J lost 0 bases, with 8 bases between them. The V gene's germline CDR1 is KGHSH and CDR2 LQKENI. CDR3 sequence (DNA): TGTGCCAGCTCACCCAGTGGATCGAACACCGGGGAGCTGTTTTTT. This translates into CASSPSGSNTGELFF.

V gene TRBV20-1 combines with J gene TRBJ2-3, with a tentative D call TRBD2 (5 bases). Trimming removed 2 bases from V and 6 bases from J, with 6 bases in between. Germline V gene lookup returns CDR1 DFQATT and CDR2 SNEGSKA (reference sequence). The CDR3 runs to 11 residues. The CDR3 nucleotides read TGCAGTGCTAGAAGGAGGGATACGCAGTATTTT. It is translated as CSARRRDTQYF.